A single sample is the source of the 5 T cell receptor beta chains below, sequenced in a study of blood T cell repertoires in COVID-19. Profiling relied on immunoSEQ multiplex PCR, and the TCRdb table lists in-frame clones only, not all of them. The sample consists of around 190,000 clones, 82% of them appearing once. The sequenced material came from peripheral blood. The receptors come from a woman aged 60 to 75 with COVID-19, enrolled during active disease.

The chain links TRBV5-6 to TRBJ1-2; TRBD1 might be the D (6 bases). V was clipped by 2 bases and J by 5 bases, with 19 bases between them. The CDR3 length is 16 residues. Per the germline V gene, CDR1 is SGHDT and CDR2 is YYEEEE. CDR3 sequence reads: CASSLISDSRGYGYTF. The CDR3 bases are TGTGCCAGCAGCTTAATCTCGGACAGTCGGGGATATGGCTACACCTTC.

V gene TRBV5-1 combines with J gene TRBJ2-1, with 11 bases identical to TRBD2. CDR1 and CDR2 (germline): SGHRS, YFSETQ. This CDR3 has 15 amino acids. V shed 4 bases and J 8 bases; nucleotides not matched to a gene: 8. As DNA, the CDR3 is TGCGCCAGCAGCGTGACTAGCGGGGTAATGGATGAGCAGTTCTTC. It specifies CASSVTSGVMDEQFF.

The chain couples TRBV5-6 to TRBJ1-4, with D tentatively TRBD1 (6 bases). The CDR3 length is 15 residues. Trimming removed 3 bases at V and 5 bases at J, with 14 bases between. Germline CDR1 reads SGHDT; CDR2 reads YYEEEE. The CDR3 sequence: CASSYRTVGNEKLFF. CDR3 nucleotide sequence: TGTGCCAGCAGCTACCGGACAGTGGGGAATGAAAAACTGTTTTTT.

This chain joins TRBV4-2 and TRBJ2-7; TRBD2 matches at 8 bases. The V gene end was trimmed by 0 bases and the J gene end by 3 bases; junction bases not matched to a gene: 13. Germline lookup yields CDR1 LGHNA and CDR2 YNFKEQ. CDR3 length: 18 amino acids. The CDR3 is CASSQELNNGREFYEQYF. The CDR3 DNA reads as TGTGCCAGCAGCCAAGAACTTAACAACGGGAGGGAGTTCTACGAGCAGTACTTC.

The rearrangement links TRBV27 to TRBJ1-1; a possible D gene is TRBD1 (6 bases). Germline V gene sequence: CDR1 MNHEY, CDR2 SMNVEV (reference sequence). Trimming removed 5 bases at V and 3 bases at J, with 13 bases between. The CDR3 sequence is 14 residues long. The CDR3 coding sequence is TGTGCCAGCAGTCCATGGGGGCCGTACACTGAAGCTTTCTTT. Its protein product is CASSPWGPYTEAFF.